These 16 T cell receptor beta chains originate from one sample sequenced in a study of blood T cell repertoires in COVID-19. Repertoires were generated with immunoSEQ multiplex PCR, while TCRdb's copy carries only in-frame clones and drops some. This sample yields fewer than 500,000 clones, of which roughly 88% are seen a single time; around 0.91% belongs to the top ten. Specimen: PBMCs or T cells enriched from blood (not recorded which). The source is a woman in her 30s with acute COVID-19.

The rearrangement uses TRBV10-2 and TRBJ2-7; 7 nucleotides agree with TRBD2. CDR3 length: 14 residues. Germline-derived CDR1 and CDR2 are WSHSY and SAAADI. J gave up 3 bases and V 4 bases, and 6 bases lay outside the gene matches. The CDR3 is CASSASGGVYEQYF. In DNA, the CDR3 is TGCGCCAGCAGTGCGTCGGGGGGTGTCTACGAGCAGTACTTC.

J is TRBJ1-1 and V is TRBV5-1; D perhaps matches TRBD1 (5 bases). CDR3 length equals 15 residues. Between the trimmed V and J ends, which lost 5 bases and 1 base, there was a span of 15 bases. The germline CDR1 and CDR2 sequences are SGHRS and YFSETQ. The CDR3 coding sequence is TGCGCCAGCAGACGAGAAAGGGGATGGAACACTGAAGCTTTCTTT. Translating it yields CASRRERGWNTEAFF.

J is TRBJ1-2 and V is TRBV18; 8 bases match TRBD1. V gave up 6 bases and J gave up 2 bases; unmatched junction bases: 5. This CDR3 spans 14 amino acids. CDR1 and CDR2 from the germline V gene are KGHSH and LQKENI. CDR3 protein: CASSSQGENYGYTF. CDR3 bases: TGTGCCAGCTCGTCACAGGGGGAAAACTATGGCTACACCTTC. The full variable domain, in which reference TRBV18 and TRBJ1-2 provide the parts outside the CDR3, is NAGVMQNPRHLVRRRGQEARLRCSPMKGHSHVYWYRQLPEEGLKFMVYLQKENIIDESGMPKERFSAEFPKEGPSILRIQQVVRGDSAAYFCASSSQGENYGYTFGSGTRLTVV.

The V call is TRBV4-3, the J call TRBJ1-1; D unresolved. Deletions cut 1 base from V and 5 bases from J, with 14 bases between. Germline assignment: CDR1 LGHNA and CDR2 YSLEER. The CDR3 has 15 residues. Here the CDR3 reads CASSQAAAAVTEAFF. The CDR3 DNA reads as TGCGCCAGCAGCCAAGCTGCTGCGGCGGTAACTGAAGCTTTCTTT.

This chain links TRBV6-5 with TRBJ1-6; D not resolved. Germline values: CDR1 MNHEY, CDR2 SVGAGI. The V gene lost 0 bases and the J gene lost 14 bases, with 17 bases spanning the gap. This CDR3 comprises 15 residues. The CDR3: CASSYSSSGMVALHF. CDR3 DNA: TGTGCCAGCAGTTACTCGAGTTCAGGCATGGTAGCCCTCCACTTT.

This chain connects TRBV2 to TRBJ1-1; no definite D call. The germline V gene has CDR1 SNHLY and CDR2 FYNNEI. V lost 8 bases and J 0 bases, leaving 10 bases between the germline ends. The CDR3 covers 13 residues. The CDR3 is CASARQVNTEAFF. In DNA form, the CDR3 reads TGTGCCAGCGCGCGGCAAGTGAACACTGAAGCTTTCTTT.

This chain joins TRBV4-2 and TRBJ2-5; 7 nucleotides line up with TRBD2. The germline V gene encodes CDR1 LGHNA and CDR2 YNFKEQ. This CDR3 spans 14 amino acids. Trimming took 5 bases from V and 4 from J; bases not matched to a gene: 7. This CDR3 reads CASSVGGRGETQYF. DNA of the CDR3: TGTGCCAGCAGCGTAGGAGGGAGGGGAGAGACCCAGTACTTC.

The CDR3 sequence: CASSRGNQPQHF. DNA for the CDR3: TGTGCCAGCAGTAGGGGTAATCAGCCCCAGCATTTT. The chain employs TRBV12-3 or TRBV12-4 and TRBJ1-5; maybe TRBD1 (5 bases). V lost 5 bases, J lost 4 bases, and 6 bases lay in between. This CDR3 contains 12 residues.

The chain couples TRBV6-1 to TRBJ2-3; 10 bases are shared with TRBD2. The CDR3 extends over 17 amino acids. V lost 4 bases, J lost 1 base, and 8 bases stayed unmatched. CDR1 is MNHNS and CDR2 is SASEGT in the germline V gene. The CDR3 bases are TGTGCCAGCAGTGTGAGGGCGCTAGCGGGGGGCACAGATACGCAGTATTTT. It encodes CASSVRALAGGTDTQYF.

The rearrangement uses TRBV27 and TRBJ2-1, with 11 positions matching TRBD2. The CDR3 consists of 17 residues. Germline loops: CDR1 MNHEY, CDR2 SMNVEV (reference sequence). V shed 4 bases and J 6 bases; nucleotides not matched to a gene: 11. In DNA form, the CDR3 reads TGTGCCAGCAGTTCCCGGGCCCTAGCGGGGGGCCGCAATGAGCAGTTCTTC. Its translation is CASSSRALAGGRNEQFF.

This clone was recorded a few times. CDR3 in DNA: TGCGCCAGCACCGCCGGGATTAGCTCCTACGAGCAGTACTTC. Translated, it gives CASTAGISSYEQYF. The J gene is TRBJ2-7, the V gene TRBV10-2; tentatively, D is TRBD2 (5 bases). Germline lookup yields CDR1 WSHSY and CDR2 SAAADI. The CDR3 is 14 residues long. Trimming took off 7 bases at V and 0 bases at J, with 13 bases between the two ends.

CDR3 nucleotide sequence: TGTGCCTGGAGTAACCAGGGGGGAGGAAACACCATATATTTT. It codes for CAWSNQGGGNTIYF. This sequence joins TRBV30 and TRBJ1-3, with 7 bases identical to TRBD1. The CDR3 is 14 amino acids. The trim removed 2 bases at V and 4 bases at J, leaving 5 bases unmatched. Germline CDR1 reads GTSNPN; CDR2 reads SVGIG (reference sequence).

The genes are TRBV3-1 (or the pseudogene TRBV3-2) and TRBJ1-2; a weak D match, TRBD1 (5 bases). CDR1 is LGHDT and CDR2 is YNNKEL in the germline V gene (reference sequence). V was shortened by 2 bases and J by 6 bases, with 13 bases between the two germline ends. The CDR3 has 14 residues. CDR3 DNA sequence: TGTGCCAGCAGCCAACTACGTGACAGAAATGGCTACACCTTC. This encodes CASSQLRDRNGYTF.

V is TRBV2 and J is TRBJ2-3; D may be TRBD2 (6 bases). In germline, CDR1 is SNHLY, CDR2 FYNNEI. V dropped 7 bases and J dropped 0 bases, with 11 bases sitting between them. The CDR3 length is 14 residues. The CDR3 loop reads CASKLAGSTDTQYF. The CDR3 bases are TGTGCCAGCAAATTGGCGGGGAGCACAGATACGCAGTATTTT.

CDR3: CASSLTLTTGELFF. The DNA of the CDR3 is TGTGCCAGCAGCTTAACACTAACCACCGGGGAGCTGTTTTTT. The chain links TRBV7-2 to TRBJ2-2; D remains unclear. V was trimmed by 2 bases and J by 4 bases, leaving 8 bases between them. Germline CDR1 reads SGHTA; CDR2 reads FQGNSA. This CDR3 contains 14 residues.

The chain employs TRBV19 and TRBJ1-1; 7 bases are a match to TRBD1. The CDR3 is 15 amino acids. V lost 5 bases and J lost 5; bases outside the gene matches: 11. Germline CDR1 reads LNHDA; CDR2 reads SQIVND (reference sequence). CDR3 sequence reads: CASSLRTGRRTEAFF. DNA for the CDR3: TGTGCCAGTAGTCTCAGGACAGGCAGGAGAACTGAAGCTTTCTTT.